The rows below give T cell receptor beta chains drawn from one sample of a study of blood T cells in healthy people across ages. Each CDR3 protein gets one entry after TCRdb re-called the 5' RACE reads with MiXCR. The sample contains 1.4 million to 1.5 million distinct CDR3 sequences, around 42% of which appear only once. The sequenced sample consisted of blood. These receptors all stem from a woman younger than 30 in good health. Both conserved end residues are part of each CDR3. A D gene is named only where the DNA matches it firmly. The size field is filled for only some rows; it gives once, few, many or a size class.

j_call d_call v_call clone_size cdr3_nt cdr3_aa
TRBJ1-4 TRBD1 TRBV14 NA TGTGCCAGCAGCCGAGCCGGGACAGGGGGTGAAAAACTGTTTTTT CASSRAGTGGEKLFF
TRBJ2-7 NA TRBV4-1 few TGCGCCAGCAGCGAGCAGACCTCGGGCGAGCAGTACTTC CASSEQTSGEQYF
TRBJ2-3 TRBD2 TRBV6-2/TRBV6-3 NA TGTGCCAGCAGTACGGGACTAGCGGGAGTTCTTCCCAGCACAGATACGCAGTATTTT CASSTGLAGVLPSTDTQYF
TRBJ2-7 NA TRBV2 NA TGTGCCAGCAGTGAAGTCCGGCCCGGTGACAACGAGCAGTACTTC CASSEVRPGDNEQYF
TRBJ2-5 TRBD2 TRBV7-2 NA TGTGCCAGCAGCTCCCCGGGGGGGCTACACCTCCAAAGGACCCAGTACTTC CASSSPGGLHLQRTQYF
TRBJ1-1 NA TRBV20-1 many TGCAGTGCTAGAGTCGCGGAATTTAAGGGGGGCACTGAAGCTTTCTTT CSARVAEFKGGTEAFF
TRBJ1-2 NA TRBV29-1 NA TGCAGCGCCGCGGATGGTCAAGGCTACACCTTC CSAADGQGYTF
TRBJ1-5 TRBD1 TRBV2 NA TGTGCCAGCTCGACAGGGATGTATAGCAATCAGCCCCAGCATTTT CASSTGMYSNQPQHF
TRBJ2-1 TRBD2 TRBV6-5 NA TGTGCCAGCGCCAAGCGGGACTACAACAATGAGCAGTTCTTC CASAKRDYNNEQFF
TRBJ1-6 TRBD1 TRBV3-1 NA TGTGCCAGCAGTCTTCGACAGGGTGGCAATAATTCACCCCTCCACTTT CASSLRQGGNNSPLHF
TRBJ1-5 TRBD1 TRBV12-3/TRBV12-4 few TGTGCCAGCAGTACCGGGACAGGGAACTATCAGCCCCAGCATTTT CASSTGTGNYQPQHF
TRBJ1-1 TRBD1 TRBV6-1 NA TGTGCCAGCAGTGGCCGAAACGGGGGGCTAACAGGGGGGACGAACACTGAAGCTTTCTTT CASSGRNGGLTGGTNTEAFF
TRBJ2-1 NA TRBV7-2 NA TGTGCCAGCAGCTTGGGGGCAGTTTACAATGAGCAGTTCTTC CASSLGAVYNEQFF
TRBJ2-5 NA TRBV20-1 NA TGCAGTGCAGCCCGGGACGCCAATTGGGAGACCCAGTACTTC CSAARDANWETQYF
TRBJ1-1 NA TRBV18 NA TGTGCCAGCTCACAGACAGGTAGCGAAGCTTTCTTT CASSQTGSEAFF
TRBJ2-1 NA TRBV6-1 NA TGTGCCAGCAGCCAAGGGGGATTGGGGCTAGCCCACAATGAGCAGTTCTTC CASSQGGLGLAHNEQFF
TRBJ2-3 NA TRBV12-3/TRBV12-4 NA TGTGCCAGCAGTTTAAAGGGGATGATAGATACGCAGTATTTT CASSLKGMIDTQYF
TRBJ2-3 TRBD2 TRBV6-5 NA TGTGCCAGCAGTTGGGATAGCGGGGTTACAGATACGCAGTATTTT CASSWDSGVTDTQYF
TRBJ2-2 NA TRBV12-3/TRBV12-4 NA TGTGCCAGCAGTTTATTTAGTGCGAACACCGGGGAGCTGTTTTTT CASSLFSANTGELFF
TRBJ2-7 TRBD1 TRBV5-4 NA TGTGCCAGCAGCTTGGATTATACAGGGGATTCCTACGAGCAGTACTTC CASSLDYTGDSYEQYF
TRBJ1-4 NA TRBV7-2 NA TGTGCCAGCAGTGCAAGCCGGGGTACAAATGAAAAACTGTTTTTT CASSASRGTNEKLFF
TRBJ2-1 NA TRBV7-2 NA TGTGCCAGCAGCTCGGGGACCAGGAAAGAGACCCAGTTCTTC CASSSGTRKETQFF
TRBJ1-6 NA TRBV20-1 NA TGCAGTACTAGAGACAGCTCCTATAATTCACCCCTCCACTTT CSTRDSSYNSPLHF
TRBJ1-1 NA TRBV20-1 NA TGCAGTGCTAGATTAGGGGGGGTGCTTTTTTCTGAAGCTTTCTTT CSARLGGVLFSEAFF
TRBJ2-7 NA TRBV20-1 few TGCAGTGCTAGAGTCGGCAGTGGAGGCTACGAGCAGTACTTC CSARVGSGGYEQYF
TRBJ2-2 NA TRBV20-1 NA TGCAGTGCTAGTTCCGGCCACAACACCGGGGAGCTGTTTTTT CSASSGHNTGELFF
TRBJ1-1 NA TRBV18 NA TGTGCCAGCTCACCTCCCGTGGGGGTGAACACTGAAGCTTTCTTT CASSPPVGVNTEAFF
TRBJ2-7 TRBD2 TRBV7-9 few TGTGCCAGCAGCGTAGGACATAGCGGGGGCTCCTACGAGCAGTACTTC CASSVGHSGGSYEQYF
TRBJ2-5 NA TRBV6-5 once TGTGCCGGCAGTTACGTACGGGGGATTCAAGAGACCCAGTACTTC CAGSYVRGIQETQYF
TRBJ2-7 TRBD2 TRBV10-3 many TGTGCCAGTTCACTAGCGGGAGTGTCTTACGAGCAGTACTTC CASSLAGVSYEQYF
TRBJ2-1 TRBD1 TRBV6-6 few TGTGCCAGCAGTTACGTGGACAGGGTTGCGCAGTTCTTC CASSYVDRVAQFF
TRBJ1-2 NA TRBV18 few TGTGCCAGCAGCCCCAGCGGGGACTATGGCTACACCTTC CASSPSGDYGYTF
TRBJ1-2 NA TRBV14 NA TGTGCCAGCAGTCCCCGGGTCGTGGGGACTCATGGCTACACCTTC CASSPRVVGTHGYTF
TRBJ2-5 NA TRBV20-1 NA TGCAGTGCTACCAAGGGGTTAGTCCAAGAGACCCAGTACTTC CSATKGLVQETQYF
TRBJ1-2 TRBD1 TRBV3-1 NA TGTGCCAGCAGCCACGGGACAGGGGCGAGCTATGGCTACACCTTC CASSHGTGASYGYTF
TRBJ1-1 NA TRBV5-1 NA TGCGCCAGCAGCCCAGTGGGCGGAGGAGGGGACACTGAAGCTTTCTTT CASSPVGGGGDTEAFF
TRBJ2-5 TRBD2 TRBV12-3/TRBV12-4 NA TGTGCCAGCAGCCCCACTAGCGGGGCAACCTACAATGAGCAGTACTTC CASSPTSGATYNEQYF